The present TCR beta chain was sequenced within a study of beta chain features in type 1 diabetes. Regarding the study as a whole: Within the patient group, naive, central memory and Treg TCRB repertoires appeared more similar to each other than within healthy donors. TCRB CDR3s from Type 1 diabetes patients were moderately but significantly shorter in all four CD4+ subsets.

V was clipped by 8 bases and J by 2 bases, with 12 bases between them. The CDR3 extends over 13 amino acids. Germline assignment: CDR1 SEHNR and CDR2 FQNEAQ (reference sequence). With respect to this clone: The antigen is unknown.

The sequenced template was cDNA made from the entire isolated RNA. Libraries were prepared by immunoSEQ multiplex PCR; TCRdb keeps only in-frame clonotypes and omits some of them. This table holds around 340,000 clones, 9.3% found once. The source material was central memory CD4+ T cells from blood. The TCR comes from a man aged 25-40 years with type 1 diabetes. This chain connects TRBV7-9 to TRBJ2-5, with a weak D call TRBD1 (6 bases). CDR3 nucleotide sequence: TGTGCCAGCGGGCCGGGACAACAAGAGACCCAGTACTTC. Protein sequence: CASGPGQQETQYF.